This T cell receptor beta chain was identified during a study of cytomegalovirus exposure and HLA in healthy donors. The PCR ran on 60 Vbeta and 13 Jbeta primers. Some clones are missing from TCRdb's copy, which holds only in-frame ones; the method was immunoSEQ multiplex PCR. The table has about 200,000 clones, roughly 80% seen once. Trimming stripped 0 bases from V and 0 bases from J, with 18 bases between. This CDR3 has 18 amino acids. Germline lookup yields CDR1 GTSNPN and CDR2 SVGIG (reference sequence). The chain is built from TRBV30 and TRBJ1-5, with D perhaps matching TRBD1 (5 bases). Sample: PBMCs. The sequence derives from a man between 50 and 59 years old in good health and CMV-seronegative. The CDR3 spells CAWSVAAVWGDSNQPQHF. CDR3 DNA: TGTGCCTGGAGTGTAGCTGCAGTTTGGGGGGATAGCAATCAGCCCCAGCATTTT. Drawing the rest from reference TRBV30 and TRBJ1-5, the complete variable domain is SQTIHQWPATLVQPVGSPLSLECTVEGTSNPNLYWYRQAAGRGLQLLFYSVGIGQISSEVPQNLSASRPQDRQFILSSKKLLLSDSGFYLCAWSVAAVWGDSNQPQHFGDGTRLSIL.